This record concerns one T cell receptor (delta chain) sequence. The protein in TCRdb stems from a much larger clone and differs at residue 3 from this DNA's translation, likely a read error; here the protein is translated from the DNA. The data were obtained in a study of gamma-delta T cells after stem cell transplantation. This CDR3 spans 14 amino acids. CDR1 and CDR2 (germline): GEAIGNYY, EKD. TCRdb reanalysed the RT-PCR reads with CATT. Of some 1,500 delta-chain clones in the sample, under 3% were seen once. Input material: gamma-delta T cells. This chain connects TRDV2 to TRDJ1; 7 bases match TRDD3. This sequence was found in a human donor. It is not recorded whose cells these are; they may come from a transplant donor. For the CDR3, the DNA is TGTGCCGGTGACACTCTGGGGGTTGATGATAAACTCATCTTT. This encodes CAGDTLGVDDKLIF.